This T cell receptor (beta chain) was recorded in a study of molecular identifiers for immune sequencing clone quantification. General study points: Whereas clones above 20 RNA copies held under 1% of naive-cell molecules, they held over 98% of effector molecules.

As CD8+CD4-CCR7+CD45RA+ cells, naive CD8 T cells were sorted. Previously described methods and listed TCR primers were used for bulk TCR libraries. One entry per CDR3 protein results from TCRdb running MiXCR on the PCR reads. Of about half a million distinct CDR3 sequences listed, about 25% are singletons. This clonotype was recorded many times. The antigen remains unidentified. The CDR3 contains 13 residues. Germline values: CDR1 SEHNR, CDR2 FQNEAQ (reference sequence). Deletions cut 2 bases from V and 7 bases from J, with 11 bases between. Input material: naive CD8+ T cells from blood, with Jurkat cell RNA spiked in. Sample subset: FACS-sorted CD8+CD4-CCR7+CD45RA+ naive T cells. The TCR was taken from a human donor in good health. Some libraries in this study had Jurkat cell RNA spiked in. The rearrangement joins TRBV7-9 to TRBJ1-2, with D uncertain. The CDR3: CASSLPTSLGYTF. CDR3 in DNA: TGTGCCAGCAGCTTACCGACTAGTCTTGGCTACACCTTC. The full variable domain, its missing parts supplied by reference TRBV7-9 and TRBJ1-2, is DTGVSQNPRHKITKRGQNVTFRCDPISEHNRLYWYRQTLGQGPEFLTYFQNEAQLEKSRLLSDRFSAERPKGSFSTLEIQRTEQGDSAMYLCASSLPTSLGYTFGSGTRLTVV.